The 6 T cell receptor beta chains listed next were all sequenced from one sample in a study of blood T cell repertoires in COVID-19. Assay used: immunoSEQ multiplex PCR; TCRdb lists only in-frame clones, some missing. The table lists about 100,000 clones, 80% to 95% of them singletons, with roughly 5.6% in the top ten. The source material was peripheral blood. The source is a man aged 45-65 years with active COVID-19.

V gene TRBV9 combines with J gene TRBJ2-3; 7 bases map to TRBD2. Germline CDR1 reads SGDLS; CDR2 reads YYNGEE. There are 14 residues in the CDR3. After removal of 3 bases from V and 3 bases from J, the junction contained 4 bases not matched to a gene. This chain's CDR3 is CASSDRSGTDTQYF. The CDR3 region has the DNA TGTGCCAGCAGCGATCGTAGCGGGACAGATACGCAGTATTTT. Variable domain in full (rest from reference TRBV9 and TRBJ2-3): DSGVTQTPKHLITATGQRVTLRCSPRSGDLSVYWYQQSLDQGLQFLIQYYNGEERAKGNILERFSAQQFPDLHSELNLSSLELGDSALYFCASSDRSGTDTQYFGPGTRLTVL.

V gene TRBV6-1 combines with J gene TRBJ2-3; TRBD1 agrees at 7 bases. Germline V gene data show CDR1 as MNHNS and CDR2 as SASEGT. J gave up 3 bases and V 4 bases, and 10 bases lay outside the gene matches. The CDR3 has 16 amino acids. CDR3 coding DNA: TGTGCCAGCAGTGCCAATGAAGGGGGCTGGACAGATACGCAGTATTTT. Amino acid sequence: CASSANEGGWTDTQYF.

The chain employs TRBV5-5 and TRBJ1-3; possible D gene TRBD1, 5 bases. V dropped 4 bases and J dropped 0 bases, with 8 bases sitting between them. The germline gives CDR1 SGHKS, CDR2 YYEKEE (reference sequence). The CDR3 contains 14 residues. CDR3 nucleotides: TGTGCCAGCAGCAGACAGCTCTCTGGAAACACCATATATTTT. Its translation: CASSRQLSGNTIYF.

The rearrangement joins TRBV28 to TRBJ1-6; maybe TRBD1 (5 bases). V was shortened by 5 bases and J by 5 bases, with 10 bases between the two germline ends. This CDR3 is built from 14 residues. Germline CDR1 and CDR2: MDHEN and SYDVKM. CDR3 in amino acids: CASSPRVDNSPLHF. CDR3 coding DNA: TGTGCCAGCAGTCCCAGGGTAGATAATTCACCCCTCCACTTT. The whole variable domain, remainder taken from reference TRBV28 and TRBJ1-6, is DVKVTQSSRYLVKRTGEKVFLECVQDMDHENMFWYRQDPGLGLRLIYFSYDVKMKEKGDIPEGYSVSREKKERFSLILESASTNQTSMYLCASSPRVDNSPLHFGNGTRLTVT.

This clone was recorded once. V and J are TRBV3-1 (or the pseudogene TRBV3-2) and TRBJ2-4; 7 nucleotides align to TRBD2. The V gene's germline CDR1 is LGHDT and CDR2 YNNKEL (reference sequence). The CDR3 is 16 amino acids. Trimming took 3 bases from V and 0 from J; bases not matched to a gene: 5. DNA of the CDR3: TGTGCCAGCAGCCACGCCTCGGGGGGAGCCAAAAACATTCAGTACTTC. Protein product: CASSHASGGAKNIQYF.

This rearrangement joins TRBV9 to TRBJ2-7, with a tentative D call TRBD1 (6 bases). The germline CDR1 and CDR2 sequences are SGDLS and YYNGEE. The CDR3 is 16 amino acids. The V end lost 0 bases, the J end lost 1 base, and 14 bases lay between the germline ends. The CDR3 spells CASSVGAGTSSYEQYF. DNA of the CDR3: TGTGCCAGCAGCGTAGGGGCCGGGACATCGTCCTACGAGCAGTACTTC. Complete variable domain (other parts from reference TRBV9 and TRBJ2-7): DSGVTQTPKHLITATGQRVTLRCSPRSGDLSVYWYQQSLDQGLQFLIQYYNGEERAKGNILERFSAQQFPDLHSELNLSSLELGDSALYFCASSVGAGTSSYEQYFGPGTRLTVT.